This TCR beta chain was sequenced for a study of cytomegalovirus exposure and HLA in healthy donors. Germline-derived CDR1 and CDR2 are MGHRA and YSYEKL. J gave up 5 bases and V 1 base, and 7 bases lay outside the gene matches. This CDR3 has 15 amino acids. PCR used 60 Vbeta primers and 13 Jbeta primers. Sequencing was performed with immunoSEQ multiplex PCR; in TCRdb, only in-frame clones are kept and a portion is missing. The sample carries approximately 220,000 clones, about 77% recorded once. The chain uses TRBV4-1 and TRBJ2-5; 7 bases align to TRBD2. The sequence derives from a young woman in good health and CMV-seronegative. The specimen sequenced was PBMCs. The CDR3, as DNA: TGCGCCAGCAGCCAAGTTGCGGGAGCCTTGGAGACCCAGTACTTC. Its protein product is CASSQVAGALETQYF.